A single T cell receptor beta chain is shown here with its context. What it binds is unknown. MiXCR, run by TCRdb on the 5' RACE reads, gives a single entry per CDR3 protein. The table has about 60,000 distinct CDR3 sequences, just under 15% seen once. This specimen belongs to a study of early T cells in non-severe SARS-CoV-2 infection. Overall study findings and caveats: There was a bias toward anti-spike CD8 responses in VDJdb matching, which missed private and CD4 specificities.

Germline V gene data show CDR1 as SNHLY and CDR2 as FYNNEI. V trimming: 6 bases; J trimming: 4 bases; junction bases outside the gene matches: 6. There are 15 residues in the CDR3. The sample was whole blood, taken at baseline. The receptor was isolated from an adult who was a healthcare worker with PCR-confirmed SARS-CoV-2 infection or an uninfected control (not recorded which). The V call is TRBV2, the J call TRBJ1-5, with TRBD1 matching 10 bases. DNA for the CDR3: TGTGCCAGCAGCGTGGGACAGGGGTATAATCAGCCCCAGCATTTT. This sequence encodes CASSVGQGYNQPQHF.